This T cell receptor beta chain was profiled in a study of Ad26.COV2.S vaccination and SARS-CoV-2 variants. Study-wide results and caveats: Placebo recipients and vaccine recipients were similar in non-spike TCR breadth.

Stated treatment: approximately 18 received Ad26.COV2.S at low or high dose, single or two shots; 5 received placebo; per-sample allocation not given. It was on day 63 after the first vaccine or placebo injection that samples were taken. As regards this clone: What it binds is unknown.

The data were produced by immunoSEQ multiplex PCR, yet TCRdb's version contains in-frame clones alone and is incomplete. The table includes about 460,000 clones, about nine tenths detected once. V lost 3 bases and J 3 bases, leaving 8 bases between the germline ends. This CDR3 is built from 13 residues. The germline CDR1 and CDR2 sequences are LNHDA and SQIVND (reference sequence). The sequence came from a person aged 18 to 59 who received the Ad26.COV2.S COVID-19 vaccine or a placebo. The chain employs TRBV19 and TRBJ1-1; perhaps TRBD1 as D (5 bases). The sample was peripheral blood, taken in a trial of Ad26.COV2.S vaccine versus placebo. CDR3 in DNA: TGTGCCAGTAGTATTGGCAGGGACACTGAAGCTTTCTTT. Protein: CASSIGRDTEAFF.